These T cell receptor beta chains were read from a single sample in a study of PD-L1 blockade in urothelial cancer. The repertoire was sequenced with immunoSEQ multiplex PCR; TCRdb's copy has only in-frame clones and lacks some. The sample has 75,000 to 95,000 clones; approximately 91% are singletons. The source was PBMCs, collected around atezolizumab (anti-PD-L1) treatment. These TCRs come from a man in his fifties or sixties with urothelial cancer. The CDR3 runs from the conserved cysteine through the conserved F or W. A D gene is named only where the DNA matches it firmly. Not all rows give a size; the values are once, few, many and, for expanded clones, a class.

j_gene | abundance | d_gene | v_gene | CDR3nt | CDR3aa
TRBJ2-1 | - | TRBD1 | TRBV29-1 | TGCAGCGTTCGGACTTTGGGACAGGGGGCATCCTACAATGAGCAGTTCTTC | CSVRTLGQGASYNEQFF
TRBJ2-1 | - | - | TRBV7-3 | TGTGCCAGCAGCAAAACAGTGAGCTCCTACAATGAGCAGTTCTTC | CASSKTVSSYNEQFF
TRBJ2-7 | once | TRBD2 | TRBV23-1 | TGCGCCAGCAGTCTTCCTACCCCACAGGGCTCAGGGCGGGGGGGCGATTACGAGCAGTACTTC | CASSLPTPQGSGRGGDYEQYF
TRBJ2-7 | once | TRBD1 | TRBV28 | TGTGCCAGCAGCCCCAGACAGGGTTCGGTCGAGCAGTACTTC | CASSPRQGSVEQYF
TRBJ2-5 | - | TRBD1 | TRBV5-1 | TGCGCCAGCAGCTTGGGCGGGACAGGGCTGGAGACCCAGTACTTC | CASSLGGTGLETQYF
TRBJ2-7 | - | TRBD2 | TRBV5-1 | TGCGCCAGCAGCCCCGGACTAGCGGGGGGGCCCTACGAGCAGTACTTC | CASSPGLAGGPYEQYF
TRBJ1-2 | - | TRBD1 | TRBV19 | TGTGCCAGTAGAATGGTGGAGGGGGCACGGGATTATGGCTACACCTTC | CASRMVEGARDYGYTF
TRBJ1-2 | - | - | TRBV6-1 | TGTGCCAGCAGGAAACAGATTAACTATGGCTACACCTTC | CASRKQINYGYTF
TRBJ2-7 | - | - | TRBV6-1 | TGTGCCAGCAGCAGACTAGTCCACGAGCAGTACTTC | CASSRLVHEQYF
TRBJ1-2 | - | - | TRBV29-1 | TGCAGCGTTGCGGCAGGAGGGGGCTACACCTTC | CSVAAGGGYTF
TRBJ1-5 | - | - | TRBV5-1 | TGCGCCAGCAGCTTGGAGCCCAATCAGCCCCAGCATTTT | CASSLEPNQPQHF
TRBJ1-6 | - | TRBD1 | TRBV7-2 | TGTGCCAGCAGCATCGGGACAGGGGGTCTTCTTTCACCCCTCCACTTT | CASSIGTGGLLSPLHF
TRBJ2-3 | - | - | TRBV4-3 | TGCGCCAGCAGCCAGGTCTGGGGGGGGCTGAGCACAGATACGCAGTATTTT | CASSQVWGGLSTDTQYF
TRBJ2-3 | - | - | TRBV5-1 | TGCGCCAGCAGCTTGGGGAGGGGCACAGATACGCAGTATTTT | CASSLGRGTDTQYF
TRBJ1-5 | - | - | TRBV9 | TGTGCCAGCAGCGTAACCCCGAGCGGGGATCAGCCCCAGCATTTT | CASSVTPSGDQPQHF